These T cell receptor beta chains were read from a single sample in a study of shared clonotypes between healthy human individuals. TCRdb keeps only in-frame clones here, not all; method: immunoSEQ multiplex PCR. The table has about 2 million clones, roughly 95% seen once. Sequencing used naive CD8+ T cells sorted from blood. These receptors all stem from a young man in good health. Both conserved end residues are part of each CDR3. Each record gives: D gene, J gene, V gene, clone size, CDR3 protein, CDR3 DNA. A D gene is named only where the DNA matches it firmly. Clone sizes are given selectively: once, few, many, or a class where the clone is expanded.

- | TRBJ2-1 | TRBV6-5 | few | CASSSFNEQFF | TGTGCCAGCAGTTCCTTCAATGAGCAGTTCTTC
TRBD2 | TRBJ2-1 | TRBV27 | once | CASSLLGVAGSYTHEQFF | TGTGCCAGCAGTTTACTCGGGGTAGCGGGGAGTTACACGCATGAGCAGTTCTTC
TRBD2 | TRBJ2-3 | TRBV27 | - | CASRQSGRALDTQYF | TGTGCCAGCAGACAAAGCGGGAGGGCCTTGGATACGCAGTATTTT
TRBD2 | TRBJ2-6 | TRBV5-1 | - | CASSLSSGQYSGANVLTF | TGCGCCAGCAGCTTGAGTAGCGGGCAATACTCTGGGGCCAACGTCCTGACTTTC
- | TRBJ2-3 | TRBV6-1 | - | CASSERRSSTDTQYF | TGTGCCAGCAGTGAGCGACGGTCTAGCACAGATACGCAGTATTTT
TRBD1 | TRBJ1-2 | TRBV2 | - | CASSAGTGLDYGYTF | TGTGCCAGCAGTGCCGGGACAGGGTTGGACTATGGCTACACCTTC
- | TRBJ2-5 | TRBV25-1 | - | CASSETEWNDRLKETQYF | TGTGCCAGCAGTGAAACGGAGTGGAACGATCGGCTGAAAGAGACCCAGTACTTC
- | TRBJ2-7 | TRBV5-8 | - | CASSLDTGEGYEQYF | TGTGCCAGCAGCTTGGATACAGGGGAGGGCTACGAGCAGTACTTC
TRBD2 | TRBJ2-7 | TRBV10-1 | - | CASSVGTSGYEQYF | TGCGCCAGCAGCGTCGGGACTAGCGGCTACGAGCAGTACTTC
- | TRBJ2-1 | TRBV18 | - | CASSPVAASYNEQFF | TGTGCCAGCTCACCGGTTGCGGCTTCCTACAATGAGCAGTTCTTC
- | TRBJ1-1 | TRBV27 | - | CASRTGNTEAFF | TGTGCCAGCAGAACTGGGAACACTGAAGCTTTCTTT
- | TRBJ1-1 | TRBV19 | few | CASFTTQRTEAFF | TGTGCCAGTTTCACCACCCAGAGAACTGAAGCTTTCTTT
- | TRBJ1-1 | TRBV27 | - | CASSLIAPQGNTEAFF | TGTGCCAGCAGTTTAATAGCCCCGCAGGGGAACACTGAAGCTTTCTTT
- | TRBJ2-2 | TRBV7-6 | - | CASSFGTGGTGELFF | TGTGCCAGCAGCTTCGGAACCGGTGGCACCGGGGAGCTGTTTTTT
TRBD2 | TRBJ2-5 | TRBV28 | - | CASSPSVSGGAQETQYF | TGTGCCAGCAGTCCCAGTGTCAGCGGGGGGGCCCAAGAGACCCAGTACTTC
- | TRBJ2-5 | TRBV30 | - | CAWSALGVRTQYF | TGTGCCTGGAGTGCGTTAGGCGTTCGGACCCAGTACTTC
- | TRBJ2-7 | TRBV7-6 | - | CASSFDSYEQYF | TGTGCCAGCAGCTTCGACAGCTACGAGCAGTACTTC
- | TRBJ2-7 | TRBV5-4 | - | CASSLDSDSYEQYF | TGTGCCAGCAGCCTGGACAGTGACTCCTACGAGCAGTACTTC
- | TRBJ2-7 | TRBV5-1 | - | CASSFGGGDRSSYEQYF | TGCGCCAGCAGCTTCGGTGGAGGGGACAGAAGCTCCTACGAGCAGTACTTC
- | TRBJ2-3 | TRBV29-1 | - | CSVEPHAGPGDTQYF | TGCAGCGTTGAGCCCCATGCGGGGCCAGGAGATACGCAGTATTTT
TRBD1 | TRBJ1-1 | TRBV30 | few | CAWSGQGFEAFF | TGTGCCTGGAGTGGACAGGGGTTTGAAGCTTTCTTT